The 19 T cell receptor beta chains below come from one sample, sequenced in a study of blood T cell repertoires in COVID-19. Only in-frame clones appear in the TCRdb table, and some are missing; sequencing was by immunoSEQ multiplex PCR. The sample yields under 450,000 clones, more than 70% seen once. The specimen was peripheral blood. The receptors here all came from a woman aged 50 to 60 with COVID-19, enrolled during active disease.

The chain has TRBV10-3 and TRBJ2-3; 9 nucleotides match TRBD2. The V and J ends lost 0 bases and 0 bases, in that order; junction bases with no gene match: 13. The CDR3 covers 20 residues. CDR1 ENHRY and CDR2 SYGVKD come from the germline V gene. The CDR3 protein is CAISESLTGTSKSSTDTQYF. The CDR3 DNA sequence: TGTGCCATCAGTGAGTCGCTGACCGGGACTAGCAAATCTAGCACAGATACGCAGTATTTT.

The chain combines TRBV10-3 with TRBJ2-4; 8 nucleotides align to TRBD2. The trim removed 2 bases at V and 2 bases at J, leaving 5 bases unmatched. CDR1 is ENHRY, CDR2 SYGVKD, per germline. The CDR3 has 16 residues. The CDR3 sequence is CAISEGVAGPKNIQYF. The CDR3 nucleotides read TGTGCCATCAGTGAGGGAGTAGCGGGGCCCAAAAACATTCAGTACTTC.

The chain employs TRBV11-3 and TRBJ2-2; a weak D match, TRBD2 (5 bases). V was cut by 5 bases and J by 2 bases, with 12 bases left in between. The CDR3 spans 15 residues. Germline V gene sequence: CDR1 SGHNT, CDR2 YENEEA. CDR3 sequence (DNA): TGTGCCAGCAGCCCCGGGGTGGGCAACACCGGGGAGCTGTTTTTT. Its translation: CASSPGVGNTGELFF.

The chain recombines TRBV19 with TRBJ1-6; D is unclear. Germline V gene lookup returns CDR1 LNHDA and CDR2 SQIVND (reference sequence). Trimming pared 8 bases from V and 6 bases from J, leaving 11 bases between. This CDR3 is 13 amino acids long. The DNA for the CDR3 is TGTGCCAGTGAGGGCGGTGGTAATTCACCCCTCCACTTT. This encodes CASEGGGNSPLHF.

The rearrangement links TRBV12-3 or TRBV12-4 to TRBJ1-2, with D uncertain. This CDR3 has 12 amino acids. V lost 8 bases to trimming and J lost 4 bases, with 11 bases between them. The CDR3 region is CASSSGLYGYTF. The CDR3 DNA sequence: TGTGCCAGCTCCTCCGGACTCTATGGCTACACCTTC.

On this clone itself: The same CDR3 arises from other DNA sequences in this sample as well. This chain connects TRBV5-1 to TRBJ1-1; TRBD1 matches at 8 bases. The ends lost 0 bases at V and 5 bases at J; junction bases unmatched: 3. The CDR3 is 14 amino acids. The V gene's germline CDR1 is SGHRS and CDR2 YFSETQ. The CDR3 loop reads CASSLGQGLTEAFF. The CDR3 DNA is TGCGCCAGCAGCTTGGGACAGGGGCTGACTGAAGCTTTCTTT.

V and J are TRBV27 and TRBJ2-3; no definite D call. The CDR3 has 11 amino acids. Germline V lookup: CDR1 MNHEY, CDR2 SMNVEV (reference sequence). The V end lost 3 bases, the J end lost 4 bases, and 2 bases lay between the germline ends. The CDR3 here is CASSFADTQYF. CDR3 nucleotides: TGTGCCAGCAGTTTCGCAGATACGCAGTATTTT.

This clone was observed once. This chain joins TRBV11-2 and TRBJ2-7; no definite D call. CDR1 is SGHAT, CDR2 FQNNGV, per germline. CDR3 size: 15 residues. V dropped 4 bases and J dropped 3 bases, with 16 bases sitting between them. CDR3 sequence: CASSSLSTRHYEQYF. For the CDR3, the DNA is TGTGCCAGCAGCTCCCTTAGTACACGACACTACGAGCAGTACTTC.

The rearrangement joins TRBV6-5 to TRBJ2-2, with 7 bases that match TRBD1. Germline CDR1 is MNHEY and CDR2 is SVGAGI. The CDR3 is made up of 14 amino acids. V dropped 8 bases and J dropped 1; count of bases not matched to a gene: 4. The CDR3 nucleotides read TGTGCCAGCGCCCGGACAGGGAACACCGGGGAGCTGTTTTTT. It specifies CASARTGNTGELFF.

This clone was observed once. The chain joins TRBV19 to TRBJ2-1, with a tentative D call TRBD2 (7 bases). V lost 4 bases and J lost 5, with 12 bases in between. The V gene's germline CDR1 is LNHDA and CDR2 SQIVND (reference sequence). This CDR3 contains 14 residues. Here the CDR3 DNA reads TGTGCCAGTAGTAGTAGGGGGGGGGACAATGAGCAGTTCTTC. This encodes CASSSRGGDNEQFF. The entire variable domain, with the rest obtained from reference TRBV19 and TRBJ2-1, is as follows: DGGITQSPKYLFRKEGQNVTLSCEQNLNHDAMYWYRQDPGQGLRLIYYSQIVNDFQKGDIAEGYSVSREKKESFPLTVTSAQKNPTAFYLCASSSRGGDNEQFFGPGTRLTVL.

This chain uses TRBV9 with TRBJ1-5; a weak D match, TRBD1 (5 bases). CDR3 length equals 14 residues. The germline V gene has CDR1 SGDLS and CDR2 YYNGEE. V was cut by 0 bases and J by 7 bases, with 11 bases left in between. The CDR3 loop is CASSVAGNGQPQHF. DNA for the CDR3: TGTGCCAGCAGCGTAGCAGGGAATGGCCAGCCCCAGCATTTT.

The chain recombines TRBV19 with TRBJ1-2; 8 nucleotides line up with TRBD1. Trimming took 6 bases from V and 6 from J; bases not matched to a gene: 12. Germline V CDR1 and CDR2: LNHDA, SQIVND (reference sequence). The length of the CDR3 is 15 residues. The CDR3 sequence: CASSRRTGPLDGYTF. The CDR3 nucleotides read TGTGCCAGTAGCCGGAGGACAGGGCCTTTAGATGGCTACACCTTC.

The chain links TRBV7-9 to TRBJ2-2; D ambiguous. V lost 1 base and J lost 3, with 9 bases in between. CDR1 is SEHNR, CDR2 FQNEAQ, per germline (reference sequence). There are 15 residues in the CDR3. DNA of the CDR3: TGTGCCAGCAGCTTAGTCCCCCCCGACACCGGGGAGCTGTTTTTT. This codes for CASSLVPPDTGELFF.

The V gene is TRBV18, the J gene TRBJ2-7; TRBD1 matches at 8 bases. The CDR3 totals 14 residues. Trimming cost V 3 bases and J 6 bases; bases outside gene matches: 7. The germline V gene has CDR1 KGHSH and CDR2 LQKENI. The CDR3 coding sequence is TGTGCCAGCTCACCCGGACAGGGCCGGAGCGAGCAGTACTTC. As protein: CASSPGQGRSEQYF.

CDR3 bases: TGTGCCAGTAGTCTCAGGGATTTGGATGGCTACACCTTC. Residues: CASSLRDLDGYTF. V and J are TRBV19 and TRBJ1-2; possible D gene TRBD1, 5 bases. Germline V gene data show CDR1 as LNHDA and CDR2 as SQIVND (reference sequence). CDR3 size: 13 residues. V lost 5 bases, J lost 6 bases, and 13 bases lay in between.

In its sample, this clone was seen a few times. The chain uses TRBV9 and TRBJ2-1, with 9 bases that match TRBD1. The germline V gene encodes CDR1 SGDLS and CDR2 YYNGEE. The V segment lost 3 bases and the J segment 4 bases; nucleotides outside the gene matches: 11. CDR3 size: 17 residues. CDR3 DNA sequence: TGTGCCAGCAGCGGCAACGCCGGGACAGGGAGATACAATGAGCAGTTCTTC. It translates to CASSGNAGTGRYNEQFF.

This chain connects TRBV19 to TRBJ1-1; D remains ambiguous. V gave up 7 bases and J gave up 5 bases, with 20 bases separating them. The CDR3 length is 15 residues. CDR1 and CDR2 (germline): LNHDA, SQIVND (reference sequence). The CDR3 bases are TGTGCCAGTACTAATAGGGCGCGGGAGTCTACTGAAGCTTTCTTT. This gives the protein CASTNRARESTEAFF.

The chain recombines TRBV6-5 with TRBJ1-2; D possibly corresponds to TRBD1 (5 bases). The CDR3 sequence is 14 residues long. Germline assignment: CDR1 MNHEY and CDR2 SVGAGI. The V and J ends lost 8 bases and 5 bases respectively, with 18 bases between them. For the CDR3, the DNA is TGTGCCAGCTTCTCGGGGGTATGGTATTATGGCTACACCTTC. The encoded protein is CASFSGVWYYGYTF.

V gene TRBV19 combines with J gene TRBJ2-3; 8 bases are shared with TRBD2. CDR1 LNHDA and CDR2 SQIVND come from the germline V gene (reference sequence). Trimming removed 7 bases from V and 1 base from J; junction bases left unmatched: 10. This CDR3 has 16 residues. CDR3 sequence reads: CASTEYLSGGTDTQYF. The CDR3, as DNA: TGTGCCAGTACGGAATACCTTAGCGGGGGCACAGATACGCAGTATTTT.